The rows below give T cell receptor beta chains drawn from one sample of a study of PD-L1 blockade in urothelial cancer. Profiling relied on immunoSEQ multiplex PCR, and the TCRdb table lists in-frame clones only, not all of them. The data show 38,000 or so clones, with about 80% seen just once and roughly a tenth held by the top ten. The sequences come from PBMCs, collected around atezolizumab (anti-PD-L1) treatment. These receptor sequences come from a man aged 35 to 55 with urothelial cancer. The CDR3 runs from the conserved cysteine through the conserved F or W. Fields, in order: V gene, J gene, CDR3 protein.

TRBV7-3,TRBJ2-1,CASSPEGVPYNEQFF
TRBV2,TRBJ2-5,CASRKDTPGTQYF
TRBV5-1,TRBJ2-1,CASRRTGGEQFF
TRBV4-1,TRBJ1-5,CASSQGLRGGNQPQHF
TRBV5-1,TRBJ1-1,CASSSNPGQGNTEAFF
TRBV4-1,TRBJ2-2,CASSQDLASGIGAGELFF
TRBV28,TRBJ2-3,CASTLGGRMVDTQYF
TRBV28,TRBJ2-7,CASSFIYEQYF
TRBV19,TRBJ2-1,CASRPPRESNEQFF
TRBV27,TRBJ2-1,CASSHLGLAGGSSYNEQFF
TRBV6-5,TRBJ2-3,CASSYSIQGLDTQYF
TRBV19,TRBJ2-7,CASKRATGKAYEQYF
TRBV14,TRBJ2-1,CASSLVRTTHNEQFF
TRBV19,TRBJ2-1,CASSMGLAVYNEQFF
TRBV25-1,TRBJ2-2,CASSGPGLAGVTGELFF
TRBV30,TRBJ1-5,CAWDGGTGDQPQHF
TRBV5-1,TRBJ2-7,CASSLGVGDYEQYF
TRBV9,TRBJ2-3,CASSDPPGQTSTDTQYF
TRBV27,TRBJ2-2,CASTHRGSSTVGELFF
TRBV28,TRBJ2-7,CASSSFTDSYEQYF
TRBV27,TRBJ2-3,CASSLLGAAADTQYF
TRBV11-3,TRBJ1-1,CASSLDLPGGSSEAFF
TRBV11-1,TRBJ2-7,CASSPSLTGSYEQYF
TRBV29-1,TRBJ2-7,CSVDRGSSYEQYF
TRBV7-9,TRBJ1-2,CASSFSGRANYGYTF
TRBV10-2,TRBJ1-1,CASSVAGPGAEAFF
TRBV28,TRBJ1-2,CASSNDRGRGYTF
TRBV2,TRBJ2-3,CASIGTSGGSTDTQYF
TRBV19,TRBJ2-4,CASDDRGVNIQYF
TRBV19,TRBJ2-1,CASSIGGGTNNEQFF
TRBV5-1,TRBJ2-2,CATSRGSGTGELFF
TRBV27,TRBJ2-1,CASRTSGSLGEQFF
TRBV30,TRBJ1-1,CACRRGTGGVEGTEAFF
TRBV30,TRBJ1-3,CAWSPNPSGNTIYF
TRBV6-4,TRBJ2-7,CASSGDRDYEQYF
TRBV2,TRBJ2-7,CASSEKVGAIGEQYF
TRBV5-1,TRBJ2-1,CASSSGLAEDNEQFF
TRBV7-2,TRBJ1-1,CASSLGGAQNTEAFF
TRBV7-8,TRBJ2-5,CASSFPGQKETQYF
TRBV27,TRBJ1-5,CASRPGTRDRQPQHF
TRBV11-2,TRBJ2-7,CASSWGGGDEQYF